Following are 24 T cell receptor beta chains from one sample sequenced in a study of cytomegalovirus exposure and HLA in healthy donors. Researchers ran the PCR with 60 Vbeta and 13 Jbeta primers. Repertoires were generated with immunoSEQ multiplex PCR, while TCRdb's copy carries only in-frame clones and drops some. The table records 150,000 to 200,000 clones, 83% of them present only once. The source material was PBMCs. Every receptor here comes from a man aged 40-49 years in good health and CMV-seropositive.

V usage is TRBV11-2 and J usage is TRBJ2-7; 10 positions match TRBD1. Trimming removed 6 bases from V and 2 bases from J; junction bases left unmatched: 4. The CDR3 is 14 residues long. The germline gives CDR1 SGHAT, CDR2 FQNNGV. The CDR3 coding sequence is TGTGCCAGCAGAACCGGGACAGGGGCCTACGAGCAGTACTTC. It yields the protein CASRTGTGAYEQYF.

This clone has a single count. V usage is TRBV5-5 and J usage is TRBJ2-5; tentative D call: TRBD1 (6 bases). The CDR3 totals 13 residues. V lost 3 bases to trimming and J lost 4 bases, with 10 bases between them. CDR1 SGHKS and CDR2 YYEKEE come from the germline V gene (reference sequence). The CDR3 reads CASSSGQRETQYF. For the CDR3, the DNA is TGTGCCAGCAGCTCAGGACAGAGAGAGACCCAGTACTTC.

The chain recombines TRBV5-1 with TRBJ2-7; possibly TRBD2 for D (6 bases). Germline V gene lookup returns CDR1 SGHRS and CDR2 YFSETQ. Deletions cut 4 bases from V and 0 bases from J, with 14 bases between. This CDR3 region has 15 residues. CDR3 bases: TGCGCCAGCAGCGCAACAGGACTACGCTCCTACGAGCAGTACTTC. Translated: CASSATGLRSYEQYF. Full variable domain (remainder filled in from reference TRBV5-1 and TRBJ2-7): KAGVTQTPRYLIKTRGQQVTLSCSPISGHRSVSWYQQTPGQGLQFLFEYFSETQRNKGNFPGRFSGRQFSNSRSEMNVSTLELGDSALYLCASSATGLRSYEQYFGPGTRLTVT.

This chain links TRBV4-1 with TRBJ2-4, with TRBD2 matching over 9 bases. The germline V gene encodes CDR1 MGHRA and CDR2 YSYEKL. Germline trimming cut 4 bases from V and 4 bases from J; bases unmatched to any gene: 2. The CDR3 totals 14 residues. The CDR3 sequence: CASSLSGGKNIQYF. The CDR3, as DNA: TGCGCCAGCAGCCTTAGCGGGGGTAAAAACATTCAGTACTTC.

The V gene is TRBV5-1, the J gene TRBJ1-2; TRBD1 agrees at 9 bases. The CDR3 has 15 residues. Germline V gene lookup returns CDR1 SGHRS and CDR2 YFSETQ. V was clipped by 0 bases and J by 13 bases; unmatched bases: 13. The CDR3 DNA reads TGCGCCAGCAGCTTGGAGAACAGGGGGCAGGGACGACGCACCTTC. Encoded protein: CASSLENRGQGRRTF.

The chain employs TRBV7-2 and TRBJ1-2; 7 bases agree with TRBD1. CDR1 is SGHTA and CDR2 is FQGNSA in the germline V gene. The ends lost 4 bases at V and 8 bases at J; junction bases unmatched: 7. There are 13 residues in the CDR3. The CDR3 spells CASSYLTGVGYTF. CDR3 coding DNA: TGTGCCAGCAGCTACCTCACAGGGGTCGGCTACACCTTC.

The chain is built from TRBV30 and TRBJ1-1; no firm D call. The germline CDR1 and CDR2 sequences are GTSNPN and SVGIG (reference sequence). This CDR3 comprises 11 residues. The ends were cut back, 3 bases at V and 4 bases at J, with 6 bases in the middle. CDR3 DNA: TGTGCCTGGAGGCTGCGCACTGAAGCTTTCTTT. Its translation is CAWRLRTEAFF.

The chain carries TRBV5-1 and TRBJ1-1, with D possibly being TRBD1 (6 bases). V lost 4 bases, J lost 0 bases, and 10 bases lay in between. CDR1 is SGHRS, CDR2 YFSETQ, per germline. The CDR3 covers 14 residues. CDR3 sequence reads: CASSRRDMNTEAFF. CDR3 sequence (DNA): TGCGCCAGCAGCCGCAGGGACATGAACACTGAAGCTTTCTTT.

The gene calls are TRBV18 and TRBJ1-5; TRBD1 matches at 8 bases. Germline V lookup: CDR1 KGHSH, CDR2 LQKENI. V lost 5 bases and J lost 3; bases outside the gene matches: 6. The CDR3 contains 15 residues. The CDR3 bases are TGTGCCAGCTCAGCGACAGGGGTTCCCAATCAGCCCCAGCATTTT. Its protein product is CASSATGVPNQPQHF.

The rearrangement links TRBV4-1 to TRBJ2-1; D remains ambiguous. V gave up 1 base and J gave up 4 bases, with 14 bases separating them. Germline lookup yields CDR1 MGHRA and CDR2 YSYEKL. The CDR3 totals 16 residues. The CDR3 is CASSQVDLVVYNEQFF. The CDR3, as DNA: TGCGCCAGCAGCCAAGTTGATCTAGTGGTTTACAATGAGCAGTTCTTC.

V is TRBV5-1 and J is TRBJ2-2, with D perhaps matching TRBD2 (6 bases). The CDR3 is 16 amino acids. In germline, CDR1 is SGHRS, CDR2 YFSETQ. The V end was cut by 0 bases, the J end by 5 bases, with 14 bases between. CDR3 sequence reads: CASSLASSGPTGELFF. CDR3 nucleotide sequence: TGCGCCAGCAGCTTGGCCTCAAGCGGGCCAACCGGGGAGCTGTTTTTT.

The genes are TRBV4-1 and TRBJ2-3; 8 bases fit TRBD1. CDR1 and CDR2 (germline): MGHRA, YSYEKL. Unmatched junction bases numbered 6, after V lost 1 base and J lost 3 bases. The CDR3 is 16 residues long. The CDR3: CASSQGQGQGTDTQYF. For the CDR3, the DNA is TGCGCCAGCAGCCAAGGTCAAGGACAGGGTACAGATACGCAGTATTTT.

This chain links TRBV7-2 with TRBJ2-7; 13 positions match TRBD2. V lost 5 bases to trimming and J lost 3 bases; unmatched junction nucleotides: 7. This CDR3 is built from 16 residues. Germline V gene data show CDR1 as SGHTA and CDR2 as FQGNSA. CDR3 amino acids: CASSTRTSGSLYEQYF. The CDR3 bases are TGTGCCAGCAGCACTAGGACTAGCGGGAGTCTCTACGAGCAGTACTTC.

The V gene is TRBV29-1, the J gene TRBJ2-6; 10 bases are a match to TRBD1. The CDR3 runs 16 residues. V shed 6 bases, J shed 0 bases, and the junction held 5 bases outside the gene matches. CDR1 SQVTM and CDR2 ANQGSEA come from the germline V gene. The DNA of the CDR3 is TGCAGCGTAGGGACAGGGGTATCCTCTGGGGCCAACGTCCTGACTTTC. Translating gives CSVGTGVSSGANVLTF.

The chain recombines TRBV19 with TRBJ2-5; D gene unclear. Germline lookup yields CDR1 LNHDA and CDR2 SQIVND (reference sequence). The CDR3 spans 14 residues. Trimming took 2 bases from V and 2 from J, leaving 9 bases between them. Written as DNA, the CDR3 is TGTGCCAGTAGTATATGGCATAATCAAGAGACCCAGTACTTC. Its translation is CASSIWHNQETQYF. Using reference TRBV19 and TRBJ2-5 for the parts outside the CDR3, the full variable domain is DGGITQSPKYLFRKEGQNVTLSCEQNLNHDAMYWYRQDPGQGLRLIYYSQIVNDFQKGDIAEGYSVSREKKESFPLTVTSAQKNPTAFYLCASSIWHNQETQYFGPGTRLLVL.

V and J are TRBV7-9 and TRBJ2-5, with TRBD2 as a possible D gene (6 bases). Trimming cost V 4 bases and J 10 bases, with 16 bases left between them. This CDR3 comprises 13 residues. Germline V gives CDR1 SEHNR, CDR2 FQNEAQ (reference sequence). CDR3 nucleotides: TGTGCCAGCAGCTCGACAGCCGGAGGGGACCAGTACTTC. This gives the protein CASSSTAGGDQYF.

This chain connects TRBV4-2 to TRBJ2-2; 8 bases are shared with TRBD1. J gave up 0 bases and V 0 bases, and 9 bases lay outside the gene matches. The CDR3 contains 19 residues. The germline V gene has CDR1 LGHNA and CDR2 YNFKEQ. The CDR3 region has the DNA TGTGCCAGCAGCCAAGATCCCCCCCTGACAGGGGCGAACACCGGGGAGCTGTTTTTT. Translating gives CASSQDPPLTGANTGELFF.

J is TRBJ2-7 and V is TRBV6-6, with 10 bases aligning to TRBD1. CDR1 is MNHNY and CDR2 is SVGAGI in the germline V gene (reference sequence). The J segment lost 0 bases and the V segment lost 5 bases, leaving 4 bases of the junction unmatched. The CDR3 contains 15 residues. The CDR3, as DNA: TGTGCCAGCAGTCCCCGGGACAGGGGCTCCTACGAGCAGTACTTC. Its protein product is CASSPRDRGSYEQYF.

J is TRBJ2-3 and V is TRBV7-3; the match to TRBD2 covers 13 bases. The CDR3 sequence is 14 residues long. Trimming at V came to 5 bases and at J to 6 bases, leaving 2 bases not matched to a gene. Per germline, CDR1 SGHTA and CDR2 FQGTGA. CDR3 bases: TGTGCCAGCAGCAGGACTAGCGGGAGTGATACGCAGTATTTT. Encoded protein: CASSRTSGSDTQYF.

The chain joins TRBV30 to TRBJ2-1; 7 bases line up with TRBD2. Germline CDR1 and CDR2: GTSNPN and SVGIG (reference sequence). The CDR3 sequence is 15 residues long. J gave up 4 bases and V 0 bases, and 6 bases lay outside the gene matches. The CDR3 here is CAWSVQLARYNEQFF. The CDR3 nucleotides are TGTGCCTGGAGTGTACAACTAGCGCGATACAATGAGCAGTTCTTC.

The DNA of the CDR3 is TGTGCCAGCAGTTCTTCCAACAGGGAAAAACTGTTTTTT. The encoded protein is CASSSSNREKLFF. This chain links TRBV2 with TRBJ1-4; maybe TRBD1 (5 bases). The ends were cut back, 5 bases at V and 8 bases at J, with 12 bases in the middle. The length of the CDR3 is 13 residues. Germline CDR1 is SNHLY and CDR2 is FYNNEI.

The CDR3 protein is CASSNDMNTEAFF. In DNA form, the CDR3 reads TGTGCCAGCAGCAACGACATGAACACTGAAGCTTTCTTT. This chain uses TRBV11-1 with TRBJ1-1, with D hard to call. Trimming took off 5 bases at V and 0 bases at J, with 7 bases between the two ends. The CDR3 loop spans 13 amino acids. Germline CDR1 is SGHAT and CDR2 is FQDESV (reference sequence). Filled out from reference TRBV11-1 and TRBJ1-1, the complete variable domain reads EAEVAQSPRYKITEKSQAVAFWCDPISGHATLYWYRQILGQGPELLVQFQDESVVDDSQLPKDRFSAERLKGVDSTLKIQPAELGDSAMYLCASSNDMNTEAFFGQGTRLTVV.

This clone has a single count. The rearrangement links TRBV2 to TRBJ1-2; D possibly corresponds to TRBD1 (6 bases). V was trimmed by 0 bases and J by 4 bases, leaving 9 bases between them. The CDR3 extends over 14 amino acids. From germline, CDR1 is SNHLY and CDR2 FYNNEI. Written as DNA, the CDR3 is TGTGCCAGCAGTGAAGCAGTCAGGGGCTATGGCTACACCTTC. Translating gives CASSEAVRGYGYTF. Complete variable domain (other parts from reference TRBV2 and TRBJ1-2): EPEVTQTPSHQVTQMGQEVILRCVPISNHLYFYWYRQILGQKVEFLVSFYNNEISEKSEIFDDQFSVERPDGSNFTLKIRSTKLEDSAMYFCASSEAVRGYGYTFGSGTRLTVV.

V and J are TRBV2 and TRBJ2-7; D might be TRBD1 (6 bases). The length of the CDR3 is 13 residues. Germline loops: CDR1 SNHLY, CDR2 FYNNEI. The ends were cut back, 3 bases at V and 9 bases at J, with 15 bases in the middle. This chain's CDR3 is CASSEGAAIGQYF. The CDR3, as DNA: TGTGCCAGCAGTGAGGGGGCGGCGATAGGGCAGTACTTC.